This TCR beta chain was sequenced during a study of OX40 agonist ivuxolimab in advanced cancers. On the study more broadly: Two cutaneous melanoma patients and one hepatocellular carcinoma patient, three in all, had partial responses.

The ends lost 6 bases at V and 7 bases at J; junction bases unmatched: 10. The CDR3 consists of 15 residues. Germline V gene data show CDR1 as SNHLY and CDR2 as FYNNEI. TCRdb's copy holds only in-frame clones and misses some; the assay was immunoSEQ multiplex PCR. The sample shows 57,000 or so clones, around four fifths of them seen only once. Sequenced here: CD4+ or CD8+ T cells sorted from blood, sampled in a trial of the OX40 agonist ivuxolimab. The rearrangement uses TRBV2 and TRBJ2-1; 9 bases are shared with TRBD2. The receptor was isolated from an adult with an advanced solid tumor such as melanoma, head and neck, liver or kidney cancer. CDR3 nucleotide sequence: TGTGCCAGCAGAGCTCTAGCGGGAAAAGGTAATGAGCAGTTCTTC. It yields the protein CASRALAGKGNEQFF.